Each of the 2 T cell receptor beta chains below was sequenced from the same sample in a study of cytomegalovirus exposure and HLA in healthy donors. A multiplex PCR was run with 60 Vbeta primers and 13 Jbeta primers. Clones were sequenced by immunoSEQ multiplex PCR, and TCRdb holds only the in-frame ones, with some missing. Found here are about 170,000 clones, roughly 81% of them singletons; the top ten hold 2% to 3%. Sequencing was performed on PBMCs. The receptors derive from a young man in good health and CMV-seropositive.

The J gene is TRBJ2-1, the V gene TRBV5-1, with D perhaps matching TRBD1 (6 bases). There are 15 residues in the CDR3. V was clipped by 4 bases and J by 0 bases, with 11 bases between them. Germline-derived CDR1 and CDR2 are SGHRS and YFSETQ. CDR3 nucleotides: TGCGCCAGCAGCCCAGGGGTCAACTCCTACAATGAGCAGTTCTTC. This encodes CASSPGVNSYNEQFF.

In its sample, this clone was seen once. The chain carries TRBV6-4 and TRBJ2-3, with 9 bases lining up with TRBD2. Germline V lookup: CDR1 MRHNA, CDR2 SNTAGT. Unmatched junction bases numbered 1, after V lost 4 bases and J lost 2 bases. The CDR3 covers 14 residues. As DNA, the CDR3 is TGTGCCAGCAGTGCTAGCGGGACCACAGATACGCAGTATTTT. Translated: CASSASGTTDTQYF.